Listed below are T cell receptor beta chains from one sample, sequenced in a study of blood T cells in healthy people across ages. Each CDR3 protein is one row after TCRdb ran MiXCR on the 5' RACE reads. The sample shows 910,000 or so distinct CDR3 sequences, roughly half of them seen only once. Sample: blood. The receptors originated from a woman aged 60-70 years in good health. The CDR3 runs from the conserved cysteine through the conserved F or W. A D gene is named only where the DNA matches it firmly. A clone size is listed for some rows: how often the clone was seen (once, few, many), or a class if it is expanded.

D	size	J	V	DNA	CDR3
.	few	TRBJ2-7	TRBV20-1	TGCAGTGCTAGCCCGAGAGGGAGAGCCTACGAGCAGTACTTC	CSASPRGRAYEQYF
.	many	TRBJ2-7	TRBV7-2	TGTGCCAGCAGCTTAGGCCCCAGCTCCTACGAGCAGTACTTC	CASSLGPSSYEQYF
.	.	TRBJ1-3	TRBV6-5	TGTGCCAGCAGTTACCACTCTGGAAACACCATATATTTT	CASSYHSGNTIYF
TRBD2	.	TRBJ2-1	TRBV29-1	TGCAGCGCGACTAGCTTCTCCTACAATGAGCAGTTCTTC	CSATSFSYNEQFF
.	.	TRBJ2-2	TRBV12-3/TRBV12-4	TGTGCCAGCAGGCCCGACTTGGAGGAGCTGTTTTTT	CASRPDLEELFF
.	.	TRBJ2-3	TRBV4-2	TGTGCCAGCAGCCAAGACCGGTTCGTCGCGCCCCCCGGGAGCTCAGATACGCAGTATTTT	CASSQDRFVAPPGSSDTQYF
.	.	TRBJ2-7	TRBV7-9	TGTGCCAGCAGTGATCAGATAGGTGAGCAGTACTTC	CASSDQIGEQYF
.	.	TRBJ2-5	TRBV6-5	TGTGCCAGCCGTCGCTCGGGGGAGTGGGAGACCCAGTACTTC	CASRRSGEWETQYF
.	few	TRBJ2-5	TRBV28	TGTGCCAGCAGTTCAGGGGATCAAGGGGAGACCCAGTACTTC	CASSSGDQGETQYF
.	.	TRBJ1-5	TRBV28	TGTGCCAGCAGCTACAATCAGCCCCAGCATTTT	CASSYNQPQHF
TRBD1	.	TRBJ2-1	TRBV28	TGTGCCAGCAGTTTCGGGACAGGACTCTCCTACAATGAGCAGTTCTTC	CASSFGTGLSYNEQFF
TRBD2	few	TRBJ2-3	TRBV28	TGTGCCAGCAGTTCGGCAATCAGAGCCGCGGGAGGGGGGGATACGCAGTATTTT	CASSSAIRAAGGGDTQYF
TRBD1	.	TRBJ1-1	TRBV10-3	TGTGCCATCAGTGATTGGGACAGGTCTCCGGTTGAAGCTTTCTTT	CAISDWDRSPVEAFF
.	few	TRBJ2-3	TRBV20-1	TGCAGTGCTAGACGGGAGTCAATCCAGATCGGGCAGTATTTT	CSARRESIQIGQYF
.	few	TRBJ1-1	TRBV19	TGTGCCAGTAGTAGACCCGGGACCTCTGAAGCTTTCTTT	CASSRPGTSEAFF